This T cell receptor beta chain was obtained from a study of blood T cell repertoires in COVID-19. Study background: The United States, Italy and Spain were the sources of the acute and convalescent COVID-19 samples.

Original processing notes: Amplifying reference gene primers gave estimates of nucleated cell counts. TCRdb's table, derived via immunoSEQ multiplex PCR, lists solely in-frame clones and lacks some. The V and J calls and clone size are taken from that table; D and trimming were inferred from the DNA. The sample lists more than 65,000 clones, about 70% seen once, with about a third in the top ten. Germline CDR1 and CDR2: LGHNA and YSLEER. Trimming cost V 1 base and J 5 bases, with 11 bases left between them. CDR3 length: 14 amino acids. V gene TRBV4-3 combines with J gene TRBJ1-1; D is possibly TRBD1 (5 bases). The source of this sequence is a woman between 65 and 79 years old with acute or convalescent COVID-19. The specimen was peripheral blood. CDR3 DNA sequence: TGCGCCAGCAGCCAAGGTCGGGGGGGAACTGAAGCTTTCTTT. Its translation: CASSQGRGGTEAFF.